This T cell receptor (beta chain) was sequenced during a study of T cells in Graves' hyperthyroidism and ophthalmopathy. The CDR3 regions of TCR beta were amplified from RNA transcripts. With the HTBI primer set, the TCR CDR3 went through a first round of RT-PCR. One entry per CDR3 protein results from TCRdb running MiXCR on the multiplex PCR reads. The sample carries about 530,000 distinct CDR3 sequences, over 15% recorded once. Trimming left V 4 bases short and J 4 bases short, with 10 bases between. The germline V gene encodes CDR1 SGHDN and CDR2 FVKESK. The CDR3 is 13 residues long. Uncontrolled infection, other autoimmune disease, pregnancy or lactation disqualified patients from enrolment. Diagnoses used clinical symptoms, serum thyroxine and TRAb, thyroid ultrasound and orbital computed tomography.

The sequence came from a young woman with Graves' ophthalmopathy. The chain links TRBV14 to TRBJ1-2; no definite D call. The sample comprised blood. This chain's CDR3 is CASSPYRSYGYTF. Written as DNA, the CDR3 is TGTGCCAGCAGCCCTTACAGATCCTATGGCTACACCTTC.